The source of this T cell receptor beta chain is a study of T cell repertoires in cytomegalovirus infection. In the study overall: Matching HLA type and CMV infection were both indicated by public TCR beta signatures. Notes on the study in general: HLA-C-restricted CMV-specific TCR beta clonotypes prevailed in the ex vivo response. Identification of carriers of CMV plus the relevant HLA was achieved through cumulative public TCR beta family frequency.

Comment on this clonotype: The antigen is not known.

TCRdb re-called the reads through MiXCR, storing one row per CDR3 protein. The sample carries about 180,000 distinct CDR3 sequences, 13% to 15% recorded once. In germline, CDR1 is SGHTS, CDR2 YDEGEE. V dropped 9 bases and J dropped 0; count of bases not matched to a gene: 11. This CDR3 is 18 amino acids long. This receptor was identified in a human donor in good health (CMV status not recorded). Some clones in this sample may be carry-over from other donors' samples. The sequenced material came from PBMCs. V and J are TRBV5-8 and TRBJ2-6; 11 bases are shared with TRBD1. In DNA, the CDR3 is TGTGCCAACAACGGGGGGACAGGGGGTTTCTCTGGGGCCAACGTCCTGACTTTC. Amino acid sequence: CANNGGTGGFSGANVLTF.